These 12 T cell receptor beta chains were sequenced from one sample in a study of Ad26.COV2.S vaccination and SARS-CoV-2 variants. The table came from immunoSEQ multiplex PCR; TCRdb's copy has only in-frame clones and leaves some out. Found here are 360,000 or so clones, 87% of them singletons; the top ten hold roughly 3.1%. The sample's treatment: some 20 received Ad26.COV2.S at low or high dose, single or two shots; 5 received placebo; per-sample allocation not given. Sampling was done on day 63 after the first vaccine or placebo injection. This material consisted of peripheral blood, taken in a trial of Ad26.COV2.S vaccine versus placebo. Receptors originate from a person aged 18-65 years who received the Ad26.COV2.S COVID-19 vaccine or a placebo.

V gene TRBV29-1 combines with J gene TRBJ1-2; no definite D call. Trimming left V 3 bases short and J 7 bases short, with 15 bases between. There are 13 residues in the CDR3. The germline V gene encodes CDR1 SQVTM and CDR2 ANQGSEA. The CDR3 DNA sequence: TGCAGCGTTGATACGGTCGTTGAGTTTGGCTACACCTTC. Residues: CSVDTVVEFGYTF.

The V gene is TRBV25-1, the J gene TRBJ2-3; weak D call: TRBD1 (5 bases). Germline V gives CDR1 MGHDK, CDR2 SYGVNS. The CDR3 is 12 amino acids. Trimming left V 6 bases short and J 4 bases short, with 8 bases between. Written as DNA, the CDR3 is TGTGCCAGCAGAAAAGGGGCAGATACGCAGTATTTT. It yields the protein CASRKGADTQYF.

The V gene is TRBV5-4, the J gene TRBJ1-2, with D unresolved. The germline V and J ends were trimmed by 4 bases and 3 bases, with 13 bases remaining between them. From germline, CDR1 is SGHNT and CDR2 YYREEE (reference sequence). The length of the CDR3 is 14 residues. CDR3 loop: CASSTQRGDYGYTF. The CDR3 coding sequence is TGTGCCAGCAGCACCCAGCGGGGAGACTATGGCTACACCTTC.

This sequence joins TRBV2 and TRBJ2-5; D perhaps matches TRBD2 (6 bases). The V end lost 7 bases, the J end lost 5 bases, and 17 bases lay between the germline ends. CDR1 is SNHLY and CDR2 is FYNNEI in the germline V gene. CDR3 length: 14 residues. The CDR3 reads CASTLGTEGETQYF. The DNA for the CDR3 is TGTGCCAGCACCCTAGGGACTGAGGGGGAGACCCAGTACTTC.

The chain uses TRBV7-9 and TRBJ2-7, with D maybe TRBD1 (6 bases). CDR3 length equals 15 residues. Germline V gene sequence: CDR1 SEHNR, CDR2 FQNEAQ (reference sequence). Trimming took 2 bases from V and 6 from J, leaving 17 bases between them. The CDR3 sequence is CASSLNRDGIGEQYF. CDR3 sequence (DNA): TGTGCCAGCAGCTTAAACAGGGACGGTATTGGCGAGCAGTACTTC.

V gene TRBV5-8 combines with J gene TRBJ1-5; D perhaps matches TRBD1 (5 bases). Germline CDR1 is SGHTS and CDR2 is YDEGEE. CDR3 length equals 15 residues. Trimming shortened V by 7 bases and J by 2 bases, and 16 bases separated the two germline ends. In nucleotides, the CDR3 is TGTGCCAGCGGATTGGGACTTCAGGGCAATCAGCCCCAGCATTTT. Its translation is CASGLGLQGNQPQHF.

The chain links TRBV4-3 to TRBJ2-7, with D possibly being TRBD2 (6 bases). There are 15 residues in the CDR3. The germline gives CDR1 LGHNA, CDR2 YSLEER. V was trimmed by 0 bases and J by 2 bases, leaving 11 bases between them. CDR3 residues: CASSQEASATYEQYF. The CDR3 bases are TGCGCCAGCAGCCAAGAGGCTAGCGCAACCTACGAGCAGTACTTC.

The V and J genes are TRBV7-9 and TRBJ1-1; tentatively, D is TRBD1 (6 bases). V was pared by 4 bases and J by 1 base, with 16 bases between. CDR1 and CDR2 (germline): SEHNR, FQNEAQ (reference sequence). The CDR3 loop spans 16 amino acids. In DNA, the CDR3 is TGTGCCAGCAGCTCAGCCGGGGGGCCGGAGAACACTGAAGCTTTCTTT. It translates to CASSSAGGPENTEAFF.

The V and J genes are TRBV3-1 (or the pseudogene TRBV3-2) and TRBJ1-2; no clear D gene. Germline CDR1 reads LGHDT; CDR2 reads YNNKEL (reference sequence). The germline V and J ends were trimmed by 1 base and 2 bases, with 8 bases remaining between them. The CDR3 is 14 residues long. The chain's CDR3 is CASSQGSSNYGYTF. CDR3 coding DNA: TGTGCCAGCAGCCAAGGGTCGTCAAACTATGGCTACACCTTC.

In its sample, this clone was seen once. The rearrangement joins TRBV5-1 to TRBJ1-4; no clear D. Trimming pared 4 bases from V and 4 bases from J, leaving 11 bases between. This CDR3 has 14 amino acids. Germline loops: CDR1 SGHRS, CDR2 YFSETQ. The CDR3 DNA reads as TGCGCCAGCAGCACAGACATTTTTAATGAAAAACTGTTTTTT. Protein sequence: CASSTDIFNEKLFF. The variable domain in full, completed from reference TRBV5-1 and TRBJ1-4, reads KAGVTQTPRYLIKTRGQQVTLSCSPISGHRSVSWYQQTPGQGLQFLFEYFSETQRNKGNFPGRFSGRQFSNSRSEMNVSTLELGDSALYLCASSTDIFNEKLFFGSGTQLSVL.

In this sample, this clone turned up once. J is TRBJ2-2 and V is TRBV5-6; D is perhaps TRBD1 (6 bases). Trimming took off 2 bases at V and 0 bases at J, with 8 bases between the two ends. Germline assignment: CDR1 SGHDT and CDR2 YYEEEE. The CDR3 spans 15 residues. The CDR3 spells CASSFRQANTGELFF. DNA for the CDR3: TGTGCCAGCAGCTTTCGACAGGCGAACACCGGGGAGCTGTTTTTT. Filled out from reference TRBV5-6 and TRBJ2-2, the complete variable domain reads DAGVTQSPTHLIKTRGQQVTLRCSPKSGHDTVSWYQQALGQGPQFIFQYYEEEERQRGNFPDRFSGHQFPNYSSELNVNALLLGDSALYLCASSFRQANTGELFFGEGSRLTVL.

The rearrangement joins TRBV9 to TRBJ1-2, with TRBD1 matching over 7 bases. In germline, CDR1 is SGDLS, CDR2 YYNGEE. V was pared by 3 bases and J by 8 bases, with 4 bases of the junction left unmatched. The CDR3 covers 12 residues. The CDR3 region has the DNA TGTGCCAGCAGCGAAGGACAGGACGGCTACACCTTC. Translated, it gives CASSEGQDGYTF.